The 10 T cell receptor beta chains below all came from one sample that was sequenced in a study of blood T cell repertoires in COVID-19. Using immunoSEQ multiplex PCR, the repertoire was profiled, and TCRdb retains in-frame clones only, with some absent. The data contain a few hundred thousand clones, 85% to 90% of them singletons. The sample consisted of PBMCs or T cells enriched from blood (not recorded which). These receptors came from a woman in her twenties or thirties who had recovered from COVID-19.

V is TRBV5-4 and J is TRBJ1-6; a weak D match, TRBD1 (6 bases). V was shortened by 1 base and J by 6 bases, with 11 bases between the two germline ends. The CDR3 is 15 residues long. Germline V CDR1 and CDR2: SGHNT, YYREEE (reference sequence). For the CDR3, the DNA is TGTGCCAGCAGCTTGCCAGGGGTCACTAATTCACCCCTCCACTTT. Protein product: CASSLPGVTNSPLHF.

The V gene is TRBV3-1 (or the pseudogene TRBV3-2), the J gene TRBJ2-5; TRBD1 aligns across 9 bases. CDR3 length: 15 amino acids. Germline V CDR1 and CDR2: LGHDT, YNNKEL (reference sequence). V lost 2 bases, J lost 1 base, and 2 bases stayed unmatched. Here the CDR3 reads CASSQRDRAQETQYF. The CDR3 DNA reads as TGTGCCAGCAGCCAACGGGACAGGGCCCAAGAGACCCAGTACTTC.

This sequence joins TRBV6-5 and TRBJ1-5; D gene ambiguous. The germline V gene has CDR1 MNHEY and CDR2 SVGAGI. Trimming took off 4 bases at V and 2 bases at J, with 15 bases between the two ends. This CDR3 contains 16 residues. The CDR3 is CASSSSQIRGNQPQHF. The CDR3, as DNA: TGTGCCAGCAGTTCGTCGCAGATCCGGGGCAATCAGCCCCAGCATTTT.

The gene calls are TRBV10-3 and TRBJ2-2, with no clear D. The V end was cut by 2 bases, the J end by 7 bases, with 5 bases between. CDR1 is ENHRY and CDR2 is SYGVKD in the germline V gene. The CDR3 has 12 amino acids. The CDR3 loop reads CAISEDIGELFF. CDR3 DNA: TGTGCCATCAGTGAGGACATCGGGGAGCTGTTTTTT.

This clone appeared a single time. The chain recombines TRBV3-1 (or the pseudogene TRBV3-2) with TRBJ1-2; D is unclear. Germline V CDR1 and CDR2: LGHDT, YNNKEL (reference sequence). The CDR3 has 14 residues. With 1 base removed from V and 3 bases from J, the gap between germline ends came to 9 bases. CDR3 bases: TGTGCCAGCAGCCAAGCTAGTTCGTACTATGGCTACACCTTC. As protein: CASSQASSYYGYTF.

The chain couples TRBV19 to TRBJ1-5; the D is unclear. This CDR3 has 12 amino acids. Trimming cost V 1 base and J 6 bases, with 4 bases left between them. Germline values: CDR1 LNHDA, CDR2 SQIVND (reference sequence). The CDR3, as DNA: TGTGCCAGTAGTATAGTATCTCAGCCCCAGCATTTT. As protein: CASSIVSQPQHF.

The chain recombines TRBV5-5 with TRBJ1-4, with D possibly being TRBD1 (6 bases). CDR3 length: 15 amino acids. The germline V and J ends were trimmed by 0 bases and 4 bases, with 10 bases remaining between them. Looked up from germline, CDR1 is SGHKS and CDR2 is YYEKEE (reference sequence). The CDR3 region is CASSLVQGNNEKLFF. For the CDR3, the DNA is TGTGCCAGCAGCTTGGTACAGGGAAATAATGAAAAACTGTTTTTT.

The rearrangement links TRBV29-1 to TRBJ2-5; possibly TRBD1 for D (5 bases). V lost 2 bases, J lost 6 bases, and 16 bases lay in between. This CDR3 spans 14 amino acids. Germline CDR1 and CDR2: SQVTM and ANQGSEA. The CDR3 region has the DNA TGCAGCGTTGAATATGGGGCAGGGTCCCAGACCCAGTACTTC. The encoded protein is CSVEYGAGSQTQYF. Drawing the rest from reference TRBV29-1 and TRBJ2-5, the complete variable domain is SAVISQKPSRDICQRGTSLTIQCQVDSQVTMMFWYRQQPGQSLTLIATANQGSEATYESGFVIDKFPISRPNLTFSTLTVSNMSPEDSSIYLCSVEYGAGSQTQYFGPGTRLLVL.

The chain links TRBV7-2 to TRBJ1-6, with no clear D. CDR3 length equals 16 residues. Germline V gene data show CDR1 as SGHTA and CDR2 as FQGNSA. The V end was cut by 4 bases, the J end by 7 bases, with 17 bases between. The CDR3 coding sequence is TGTGCCAGCAGCTCCAGGTCCTGGAGGATAAATTCACCCCTCCACTTT. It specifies CASSSRSWRINSPLHF.

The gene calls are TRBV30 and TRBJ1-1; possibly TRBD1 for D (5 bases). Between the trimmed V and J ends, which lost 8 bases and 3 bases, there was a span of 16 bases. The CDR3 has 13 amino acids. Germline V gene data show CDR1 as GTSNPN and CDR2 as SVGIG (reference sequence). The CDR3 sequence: CAADLGGYTEAFF. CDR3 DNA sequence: TGTGCCGCCGACCTGGGGGGATACACTGAAGCTTTCTTT.